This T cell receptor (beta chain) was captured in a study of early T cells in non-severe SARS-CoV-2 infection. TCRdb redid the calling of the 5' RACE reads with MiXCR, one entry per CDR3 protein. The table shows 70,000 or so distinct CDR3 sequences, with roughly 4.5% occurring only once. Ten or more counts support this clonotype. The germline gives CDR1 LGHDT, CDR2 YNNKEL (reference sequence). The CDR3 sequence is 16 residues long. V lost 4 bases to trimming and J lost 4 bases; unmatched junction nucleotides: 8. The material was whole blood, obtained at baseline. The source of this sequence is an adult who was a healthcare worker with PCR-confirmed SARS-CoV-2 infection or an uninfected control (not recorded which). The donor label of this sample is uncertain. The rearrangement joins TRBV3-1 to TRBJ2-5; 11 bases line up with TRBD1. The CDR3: CASSPLRDRGRETQYF. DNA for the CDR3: TGTGCCAGCAGCCCCCTTCGGGACAGGGGGAGAGAGACCCAGTACTTC.